This TCR beta chain appears in the sequencing data of a study of vaccination and CD4 T cells after COVID-19. Once obtained from cultured CD4+ T cells, the DNA was sequenced using the Oncomine TCR Beta short-read assay. Using its own MiXCR run on the PCR reads, TCRdb lists one record per CDR3 protein. The table shows 9,700 or so distinct CDR3 sequences, with around 59% occurring only once. This sample's treatment: roughly ten-day PBMC culture with coronavirus spike peptide pools or control peptides (ViraFEST assay). Investigators obtained the unexposed donor's CD4+ T cells before the COVID-19 pandemic (2011-2018). Trimming shortened V by 7 bases and J by 4 bases, and 19 bases separated the two germline ends. This CDR3 region has 15 residues. Per germline, CDR1 LNHDA and CDR2 SQIVND (reference sequence). Concerning this clonotype: Antigen unknown.

Material: CD4+ T cells from blood, cultured in vitro. The sequence was collected from a human donor in good health. The chain combines TRBV19 with TRBJ2-5; D tentatively fits TRBD1 or TRBD2 (5 bases each). In nucleotides, the CDR3 is TGTGCCAGTAAATCCCGCAGGGACGGGCGAGAGACCCAGTACTTC. It yields the protein CASKSRRDGRETQYF.